Each of the 14 T cell receptor beta chains below was sequenced from the same sample in a study of regulatory T cells in long-lasting Graves disease. Relying on iRepertoire HTBI primers and Arm-PCR of CDR3 regions, the team built TCR beta libraries. TCRdb reanalysed the multiplex PCR reads using MiXCR and keeps one entry per CDR3 protein. The sample lists 440,000 or so distinct CDR3 sequences; around 15% were seen once. As for time point: newly diagnosed GD, antithyroid drugs for less than 3 months. Researchers made the TCR library from RNA that was extracted from PBMCs. These data were also reused for a study on T cells in Graves' hyperthyroidism and ophthalmopathy.

This sample comprised peripheral blood mononuclear cells (PBMCs), obtained at new diagnosis, from a patient treated with antithyroid drugs. The receptors derive from a woman aged 30 to 39 with Graves disease.

This clonotype was counted a few times. V is TRBV27 and J is TRBJ2-7, with 9 bases fitting TRBD2. This CDR3 region has 14 residues. V gave up 5 bases and J gave up 3 bases; unmatched junction bases: 5. Germline V gene sequence: CDR1 MNHEY, CDR2 SMNVEV (reference sequence). The CDR3 coding sequence is TGTGCCAGCAGTAGACTAGCGGCTAACTACGAGCAGTACTTC. It yields the protein CASSRLAANYEQYF.

This clonotype has at least ten counts. This chain links TRBV7-9 with TRBJ2-7; maybe TRBD2 (6 bases). The V and J ends lost 1 base and 5 bases respectively, with 12 bases between them. Germline V gene sequence: CDR1 SEHNR, CDR2 FQNEAQ (reference sequence). CDR3 length: 14 amino acids. CDR3 coding DNA: TGTGCCAGCAGCTTAGAACTAGCTGAGGACGAGCAGTACTTC. The encoded protein is CASSLELAEDEQYF.

This sequence joins TRBV11-2 and TRBJ1-1; no clear D. The V end lost 10 bases, the J end lost 0 bases, and 12 bases lay between the germline ends. The CDR3 is 13 residues long. Germline CDR1 is SGHAT and CDR2 is FQNNGV. The CDR3 loop is CATRRFVNTEAFF. Written as DNA, the CDR3 is TGTGCCACCCGGAGGTTCGTGAACACTGAAGCTTTCTTT. The whole variable domain, filled in from reference TRBV11-2 and TRBJ1-1, reads EAGVAQSPRYKIIEKRQSVAFWCNPISGHATLYWYQQILGQGPKLLIQFQNNGVVDDSQLPKDRFSAERLKGVDSTLKIQPAKLEDSAVYLCATRRFVNTEAFFGQGTRLTVV.

The gene calls are TRBV7-2 and TRBJ2-7; 10 nucleotides agree with TRBD2. The germline CDR1 and CDR2 sequences are SGHTA and FQGNSA. V shed 5 bases and J 3 bases; nucleotides not matched to a gene: 7. The CDR3 has 15 residues. The CDR3 loop reads CASSARTSGDYEQYF. The CDR3 region has the DNA TGTGCCAGCAGCGCTCGGACTAGCGGAGACTACGAGCAGTACTTC.

This clonotype has ten or more counts. The junction does not match germline at one end; this may be a read error. This rearrangement joins TRBV28 to TRBJ2-7; maybe TRBD2 (5 bases). The germline V gene encodes CDR1 MDHEN and CDR2 SYDVKM. The CDR3 runs to 15 residues. The CDR3 coding sequence is TGTGCCAGCAGCTTATTTTCGGGAAGCTCCTACGAGCAGTACTTC. Translating it yields CASSLFSGSSYEQYF. The full variable domain, rest sourced from reference TRBV28 and TRBJ2-7, is DVKVTQSSRYLVKRTGEKVFLECVQDMDHENMFWYRQDPGLGLRLIYFSYDVKMKEKGDIPEGYSVSREKKERFSLILESASTNQTSMYLCASSLFSGSSYEQYFGPGTRLTVT.

This clonotype was counted at least ten times. The gene calls are TRBV6-1 and TRBJ2-7, with a possible D match to TRBD1 (5 bases). Per germline, CDR1 MNHNS and CDR2 SASEGT. The CDR3 extends over 15 amino acids. Trimming shortened V by 6 bases and J by 2 bases, and 17 bases separated the two germline ends. The CDR3 bases are TGTGCCAGCAGCGGTGCCCTCGACAGCCCCTACGAGCAGTACTTC. Translated, it gives CASSGALDSPYEQYF.

In its sample, this clonotype was seen many times. The chain joins TRBV9 to TRBJ2-1, with D maybe TRBD2 (6 bases). Germline V lookup: CDR1 SGDLS, CDR2 YYNGEE. The CDR3 is made up of 15 amino acids. The V end was cut by 1 base, the J end by 8 bases, with 16 bases between. The CDR3 bases are TGTGCCAGCAGCGTAACGGGGGATCCTGGCGATGAGCAGTTCTTC. It translates to CASSVTGDPGDEQFF.

This clonotype was found a few times. The rearrangement links TRBV6-5 to TRBJ2-5; D remains ambiguous. V lost 4 bases to trimming and J lost 5 bases, with 11 bases between them. Germline CDR1 and CDR2: MNHEY and SVGAGI. The CDR3 contains 13 residues. CDR3: CASSSTNGETQYF. The CDR3 DNA sequence: TGTGCCAGCAGTTCTACCAACGGGGAGACCCAGTACTTC.

This clonotype showed up just a few times. The V call is TRBV18, the J call TRBJ1-1; 9 bases align to TRBD1. Trimming at V came to 3 bases and at J to 4 bases, leaving 21 bases not matched to a gene. Germline V lookup: CDR1 KGHSH, CDR2 LQKENI. The CDR3 length is 20 residues. In DNA form, the CDR3 reads TGTGCCAGCTCACCCCTTCCGGGACAGGGTTTGGGCCATGTGGGCACTGAAGCTTTCTTT. Translation: CASSPLPGQGLGHVGTEAFF.

This clonotype appeared many times. The V call is TRBV29-1, the J call TRBJ2-7; 8 bases are a match to TRBD1. The CDR3 is made up of 15 amino acids. Per germline, CDR1 SQVTM and CDR2 ANQGSEA. J was trimmed by 7 bases and V by 6 bases; bases with no gene match: 17. The CDR3 reads CSVDLPNRGKKEQYF. In DNA form, the CDR3 reads TGCAGCGTCGACCTCCCAAACAGGGGGAAAAAAGAGCAGTACTTC.

This clonotype has a handful of counts. J is TRBJ1-5 and V is TRBV20-1; TRBD1 might be the D (5 bases). The germline CDR1 and CDR2 sequences are DFQATT and SNEGSKA (reference sequence). Trimming shortened V by 7 bases and J by 6 bases, and 22 bases separated the two germline ends. The CDR3 spans 15 residues. CDR3 sequence: CSGKRWPGMVQPQHF. The CDR3, as DNA: TGCAGTGGGAAGAGGTGGCCAGGGATGGTTCAGCCCCAGCATTTT.

The V gene is TRBV7-8, the J gene TRBJ1-3; TRBD1 agrees at 7 bases. V trimming: 4 bases; J trimming: 0 bases; junction bases outside the gene matches: 3. Per germline, CDR1 SGHVS and CDR2 FQNEAQ. The CDR3 length is 15 residues. The CDR3 spells CASSSGQNSGNTIYF. CDR3 DNA: TGTGCCAGCAGCTCGGGACAGAACTCTGGAAACACCATATATTTT.

This clonotype has at least ten counts. The gene calls are TRBV28 and TRBJ1-1; D possibly corresponds to TRBD1 (6 bases). Germline V gene sequence: CDR1 MDHEN, CDR2 SYDVKM. The CDR3 covers 15 residues. The V end lost 3 bases, the J end lost 0 bases, and 11 bases lay between the germline ends. CDR3 region: CASSFPGVLNTEAFF. Written as DNA, the CDR3 is TGTGCCAGCAGTTTCCCAGGGGTCCTGAACACTGAAGCTTTCTTT.

The chain links TRBV27 to TRBJ1-2, with D perhaps TRBD1 (5 bases). The CDR3 sequence is 15 residues long. Germline CDR1 and CDR2: MNHEY and SMNVEV (reference sequence). The V end lost 0 bases, the J end lost 7 bases, and 15 bases lay between the germline ends. The CDR3 loop is CASSLSAGNDGGYTF. The CDR3 bases are TGTGCCAGCAGTTTATCGGCAGGGAACGATGGTGGCTACACCTTC.